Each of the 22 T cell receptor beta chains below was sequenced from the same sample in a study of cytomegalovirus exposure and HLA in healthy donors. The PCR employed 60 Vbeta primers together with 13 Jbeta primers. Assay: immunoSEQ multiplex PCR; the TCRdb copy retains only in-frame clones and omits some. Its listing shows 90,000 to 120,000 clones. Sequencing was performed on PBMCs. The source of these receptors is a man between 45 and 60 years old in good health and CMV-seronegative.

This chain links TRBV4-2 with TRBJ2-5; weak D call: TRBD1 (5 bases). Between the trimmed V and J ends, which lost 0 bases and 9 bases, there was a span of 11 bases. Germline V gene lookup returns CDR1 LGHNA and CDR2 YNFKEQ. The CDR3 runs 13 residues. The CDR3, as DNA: TGTGCCAGCAGCCAAGATCTAGACAGCCCCCAGTACTTC. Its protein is CASSQDLDSPQYF.

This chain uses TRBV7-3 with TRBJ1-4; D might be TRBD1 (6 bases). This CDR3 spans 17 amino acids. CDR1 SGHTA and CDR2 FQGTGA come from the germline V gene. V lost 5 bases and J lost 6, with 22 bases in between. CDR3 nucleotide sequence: TGTGCCAGCAGCACTCTGGGGGGGCCGGGTGGAGATGAAAAACTGTTTTTT. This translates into CASSTLGGPGGDEKLFF.

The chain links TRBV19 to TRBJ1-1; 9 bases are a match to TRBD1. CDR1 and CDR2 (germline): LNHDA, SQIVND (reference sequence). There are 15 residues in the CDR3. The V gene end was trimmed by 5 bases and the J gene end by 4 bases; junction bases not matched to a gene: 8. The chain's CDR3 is CASSVQGAGGTEAFF. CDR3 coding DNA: TGTGCCAGTAGTGTACAGGGGGCAGGGGGCACTGAAGCTTTCTTT.

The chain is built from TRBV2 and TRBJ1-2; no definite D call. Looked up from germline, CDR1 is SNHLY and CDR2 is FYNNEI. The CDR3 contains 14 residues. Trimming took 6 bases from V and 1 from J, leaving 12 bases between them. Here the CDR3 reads CASRPSRNNYGYTF. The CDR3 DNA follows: TGTGCCAGCAGGCCCTCGAGGAATAACTATGGCTACACCTTC. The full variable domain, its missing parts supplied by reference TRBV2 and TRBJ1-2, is EPEVTQTPSHQVTQMGQEVILRCVPISNHLYFYWYRQILGQKVEFLVSFYNNEISEKSEIFDDQFSVERPDGSNFTLKIRSTKLEDSAMYFCASRPSRNNYGYTFGSGTRLTVV.

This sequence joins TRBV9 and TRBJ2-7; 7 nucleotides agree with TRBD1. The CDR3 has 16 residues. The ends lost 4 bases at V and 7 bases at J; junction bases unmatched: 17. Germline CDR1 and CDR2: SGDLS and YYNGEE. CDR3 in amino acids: CASSLSDRTLRGEQYF. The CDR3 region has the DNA TGTGCCAGCAGCTTATCGGACAGGACCCTGAGAGGTGAGCAGTACTTC.

The CDR3: CASSPGLAGGTEAFF. CDR3 in DNA: TGTGCCAGCTCACCAGGTTTGGCAGGAGGGACTGAAGCTTTCTTT. The chain links TRBV18 to TRBJ1-1; D ambiguous. Germline V gives CDR1 KGHSH, CDR2 LQKENI. V gave up 2 bases and J gave up 5 bases, with 15 bases separating them. The CDR3 has 15 residues.

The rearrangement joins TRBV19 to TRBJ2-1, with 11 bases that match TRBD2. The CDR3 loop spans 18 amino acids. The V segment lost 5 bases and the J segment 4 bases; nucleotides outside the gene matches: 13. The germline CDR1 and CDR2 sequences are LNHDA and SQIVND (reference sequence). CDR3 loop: CASSVNNPGLADYNEQFF. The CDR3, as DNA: TGTGCCAGTAGTGTCAATAATCCGGGACTAGCGGATTACAATGAGCAGTTCTTC. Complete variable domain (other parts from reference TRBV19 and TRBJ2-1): DGGITQSPKYLFRKEGQNVTLSCEQNLNHDAMYWYRQDPGQGLRLIYYSQIVNDFQKGDIAEGYSVSREKKESFPLTVTSAQKNPTAFYLCASSVNNPGLADYNEQFFGPGTRLTVL.

The CDR3 protein is CASSPPRVKEKLFF. The CDR3 DNA is TGTGCCAGCAGTCCTCCGAGAGTGAAGGAAAAACTGTTTTTT. This chain links TRBV2 with TRBJ1-4; no clear D gene. CDR1 and CDR2 from the germline V gene are SNHLY and FYNNEI. The CDR3 runs 14 residues. Trimming left V 5 bases short and J 8 bases short, with 15 bases between.

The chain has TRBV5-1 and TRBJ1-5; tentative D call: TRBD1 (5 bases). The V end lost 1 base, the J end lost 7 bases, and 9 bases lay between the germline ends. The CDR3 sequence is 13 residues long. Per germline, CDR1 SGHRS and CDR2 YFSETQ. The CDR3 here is CASSLFRGQPQHF. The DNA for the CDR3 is TGCGCCAGCAGCTTGTTTAGGGGACAGCCCCAGCATTTT.

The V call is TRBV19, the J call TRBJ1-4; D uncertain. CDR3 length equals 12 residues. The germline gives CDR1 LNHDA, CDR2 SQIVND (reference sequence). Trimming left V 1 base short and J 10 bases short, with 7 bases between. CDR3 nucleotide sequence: TGTGCCAGTAGTATAGTAGGCGGAAAACTGTTTTTT. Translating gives CASSIVGGKLFF.

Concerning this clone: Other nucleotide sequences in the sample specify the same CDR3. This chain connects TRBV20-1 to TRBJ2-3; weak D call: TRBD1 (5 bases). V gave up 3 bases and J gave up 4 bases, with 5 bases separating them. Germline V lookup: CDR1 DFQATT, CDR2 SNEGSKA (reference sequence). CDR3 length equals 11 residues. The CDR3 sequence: CSASRADTQYF. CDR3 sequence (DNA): TGCAGTGCTAGCAGGGCAGATACGCAGTATTTT.

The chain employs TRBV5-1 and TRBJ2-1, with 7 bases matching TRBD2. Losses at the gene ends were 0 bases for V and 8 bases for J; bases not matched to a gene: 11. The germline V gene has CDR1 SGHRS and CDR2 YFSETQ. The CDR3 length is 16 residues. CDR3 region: CASSLGVGRPPDEQFF. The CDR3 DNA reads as TGCGCCAGCAGCTTGGGGGTCGGGAGGCCGCCGGATGAGCAGTTCTTC.

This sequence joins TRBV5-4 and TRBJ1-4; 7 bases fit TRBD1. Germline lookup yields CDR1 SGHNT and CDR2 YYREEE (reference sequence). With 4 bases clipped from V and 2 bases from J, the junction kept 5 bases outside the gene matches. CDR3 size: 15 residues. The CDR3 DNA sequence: TGTGCCAGCAGCACTCACAGGGGCACTAATGAAAAACTGTTTTTT. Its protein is CASSTHRGTNEKLFF.

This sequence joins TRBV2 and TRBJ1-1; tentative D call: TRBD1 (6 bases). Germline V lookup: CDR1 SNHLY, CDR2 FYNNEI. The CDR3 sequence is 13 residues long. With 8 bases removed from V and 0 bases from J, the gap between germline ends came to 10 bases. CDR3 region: CASPGALNTEAFF. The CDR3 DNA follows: TGTGCCAGCCCAGGGGCTTTGAACACTGAAGCTTTCTTT. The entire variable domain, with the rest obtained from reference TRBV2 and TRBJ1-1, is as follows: EPEVTQTPSHQVTQMGQEVILRCVPISNHLYFYWYRQILGQKVEFLVSFYNNEISEKSEIFDDQFSVERPDGSNFTLKIRSTKLEDSAMYFCASPGALNTEAFFGQGTRLTVV.

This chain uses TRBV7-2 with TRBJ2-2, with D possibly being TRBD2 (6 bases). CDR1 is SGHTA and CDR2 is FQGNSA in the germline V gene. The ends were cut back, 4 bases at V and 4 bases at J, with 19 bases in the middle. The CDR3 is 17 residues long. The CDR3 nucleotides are TGTGCCAGCAGCTCAATTCGATCTAGGAGGGCCACCGGGGAGCTGTTTTTT. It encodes CASSSIRSRRATGELFF.

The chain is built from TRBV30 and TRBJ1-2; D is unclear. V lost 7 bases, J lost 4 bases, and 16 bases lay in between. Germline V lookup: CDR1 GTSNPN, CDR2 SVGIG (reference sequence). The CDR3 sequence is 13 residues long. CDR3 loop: CASAPDLTYGYTF. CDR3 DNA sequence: TGTGCCTCAGCACCCGACTTAACCTATGGCTACACCTTC.

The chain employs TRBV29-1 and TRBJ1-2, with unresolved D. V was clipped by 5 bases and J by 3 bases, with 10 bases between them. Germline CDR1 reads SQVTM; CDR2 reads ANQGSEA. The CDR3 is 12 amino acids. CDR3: CSVSAGDYGYTF. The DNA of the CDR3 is TGCAGCGTTTCAGCCGGGGACTATGGCTACACCTTC.

CDR3 loop: CASSQDRVGGTVVYGYTF. CDR3 coding DNA: TGCGCCAGCAGCCAAGATCGGGTTGGCGGGACAGTCGTCTATGGCTACACCTTC. This chain joins TRBV4-3 and TRBJ1-2; 7 bases agree with TRBD1. CDR3 size: 18 residues. The junction had 14 bases not matched to a gene; V was cut back by 0 bases and J by 4 bases. Germline V gene lookup returns CDR1 LGHNA and CDR2 YSLEER.

The DNA of the CDR3 is TGTGCCAGCAGTGAATTCGGACAGATTCCGAACACTGAAGCTTTCTTT. Amino acid sequence: CASSEFGQIPNTEAFF. V is TRBV25-1 and J is TRBJ1-1; TRBD1 might be the D (6 bases). The CDR3 contains 16 residues. Germline CDR1 MGHDK, CDR2 SYGVNS. V dropped 1 base and J dropped 1 base, with 13 bases sitting between them.

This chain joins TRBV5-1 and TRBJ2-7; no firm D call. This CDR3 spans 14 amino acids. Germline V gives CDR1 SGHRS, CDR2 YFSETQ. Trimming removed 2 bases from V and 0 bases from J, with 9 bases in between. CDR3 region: CASSFSGISYEQYF. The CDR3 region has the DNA TGCGCCAGCAGCTTCTCAGGAATCTCCTACGAGCAGTACTTC.

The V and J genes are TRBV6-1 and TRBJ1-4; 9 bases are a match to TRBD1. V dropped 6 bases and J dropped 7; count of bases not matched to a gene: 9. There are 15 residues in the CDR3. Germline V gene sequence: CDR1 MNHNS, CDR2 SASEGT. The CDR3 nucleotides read TGTGCCAGCAGCCCTAGTTACAGGGGGCGTGAAAAACTGTTTTTT. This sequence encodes CASSPSYRGREKLFF.

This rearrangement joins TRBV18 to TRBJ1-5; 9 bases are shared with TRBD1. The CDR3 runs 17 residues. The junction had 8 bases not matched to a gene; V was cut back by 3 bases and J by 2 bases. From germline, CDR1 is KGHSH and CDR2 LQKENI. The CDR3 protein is CASSPRQGELGNQPQHF. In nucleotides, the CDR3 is TGTGCCAGCTCACCCCGACAGGGGGAATTAGGCAATCAGCCCCAGCATTTT.